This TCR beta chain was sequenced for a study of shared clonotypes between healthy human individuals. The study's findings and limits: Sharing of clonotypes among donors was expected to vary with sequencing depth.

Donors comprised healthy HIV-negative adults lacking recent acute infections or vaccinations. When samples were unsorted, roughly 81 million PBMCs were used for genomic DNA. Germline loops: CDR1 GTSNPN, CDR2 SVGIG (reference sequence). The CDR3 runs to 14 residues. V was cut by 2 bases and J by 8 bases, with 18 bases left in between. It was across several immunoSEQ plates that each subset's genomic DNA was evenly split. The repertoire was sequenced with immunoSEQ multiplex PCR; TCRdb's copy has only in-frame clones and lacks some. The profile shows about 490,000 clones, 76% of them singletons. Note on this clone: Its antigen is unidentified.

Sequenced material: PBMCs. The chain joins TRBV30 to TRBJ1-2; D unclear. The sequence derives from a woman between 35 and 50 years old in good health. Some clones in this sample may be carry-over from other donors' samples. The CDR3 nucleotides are TGTGCCTGGAGTTTTTTGAAGGGAGGAGGGGGCTACACCTTC. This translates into CAWSFLKGGGGYTF.